The present T cell receptor beta chain was sequenced within a study of T-cell memory formation after mild COVID-19. Study-wide context: Among the donors, TCR clusters were largely specific to each donor.

The ends were cut back, 2 bases at V and 2 bases at J, with 12 bases in the middle. CDR3 length: 14 amino acids. Germline loops: CDR1 GTSNPN, CDR2 SVGIG (reference sequence). TCRdb used MiXCR to reprocess the 5' RACE reads, holding one entry per CDR3 protein. The profile shows fewer than 300,000 distinct CDR3 sequences, 15% to 20% of them singletons. The chain recombines TRBV30 with TRBJ1-2; D is unresolved. Sequences were obtained from PBMCs or a T cell subset sorted from them (not recorded which). The source of this sequence is a man aged 18 to 30 who had mild COVID-19 (a few samples of this study predate the infection). Cell type and time point are not known. This CDR3 is CAWSPRTVNYGYTF. The CDR3 DNA sequence: TGTGCCTGGAGTCCTCGGACGGTAAACTATGGCTACACCTTC.